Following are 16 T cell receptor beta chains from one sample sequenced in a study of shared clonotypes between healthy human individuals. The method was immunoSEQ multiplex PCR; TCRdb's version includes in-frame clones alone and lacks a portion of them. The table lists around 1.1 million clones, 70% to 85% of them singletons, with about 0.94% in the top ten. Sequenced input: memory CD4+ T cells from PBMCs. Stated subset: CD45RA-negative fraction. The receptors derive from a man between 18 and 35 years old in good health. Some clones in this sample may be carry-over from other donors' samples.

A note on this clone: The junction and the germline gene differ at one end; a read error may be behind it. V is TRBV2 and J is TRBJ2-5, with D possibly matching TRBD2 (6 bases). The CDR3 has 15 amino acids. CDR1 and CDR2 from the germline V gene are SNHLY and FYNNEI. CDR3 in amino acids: CASNERGTGGETQYF. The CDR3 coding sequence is TGTGCCAGCAATGAACGGGGCACCGGGGGAGAGACCCAGTACTTC.

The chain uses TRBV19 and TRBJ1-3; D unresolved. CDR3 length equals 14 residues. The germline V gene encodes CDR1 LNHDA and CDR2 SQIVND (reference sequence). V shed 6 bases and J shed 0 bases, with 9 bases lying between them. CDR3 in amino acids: CASRGAYSGNTIYF. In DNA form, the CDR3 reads TGTGCCAGTAGGGGAGCGTACTCTGGAAACACCATATATTTT.

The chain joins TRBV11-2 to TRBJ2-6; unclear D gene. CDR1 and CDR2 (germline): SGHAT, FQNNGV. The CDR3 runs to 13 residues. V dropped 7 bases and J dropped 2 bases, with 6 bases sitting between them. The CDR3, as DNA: TGTGCCAGCATCCAGGCTGGGGCCAACGTCCTGACTTTC. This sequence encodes CASIQAGANVLTF.

The CDR3 spells CASSPQGLGEQYF. CDR3 coding DNA: TGTGCCAGCAGCCCCCAAGGGCTGGGGGAGCAGTACTTC. V usage is TRBV11-1 and J usage is TRBJ2-7; D ambiguous. The V gene's germline CDR1 is SGHAT and CDR2 FQDESV (reference sequence). This CDR3 is built from 13 residues. V dropped 5 bases and J dropped 7 bases, with 15 bases sitting between them.

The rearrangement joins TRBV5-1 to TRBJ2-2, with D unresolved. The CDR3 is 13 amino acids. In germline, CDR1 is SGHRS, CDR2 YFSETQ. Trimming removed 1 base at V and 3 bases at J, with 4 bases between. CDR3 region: CASSLSYTGELFF. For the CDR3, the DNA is TGCGCCAGCAGCTTGAGTTACACCGGGGAGCTGTTTTTT.

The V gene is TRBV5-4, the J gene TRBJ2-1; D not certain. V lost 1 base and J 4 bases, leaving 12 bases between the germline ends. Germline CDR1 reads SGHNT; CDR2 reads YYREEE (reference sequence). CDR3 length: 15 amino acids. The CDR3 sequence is CASSLRQARYNEQFF. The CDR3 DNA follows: TGTGCCAGCAGCTTGCGGCAGGCCCGATACAATGAGCAGTTCTTC.

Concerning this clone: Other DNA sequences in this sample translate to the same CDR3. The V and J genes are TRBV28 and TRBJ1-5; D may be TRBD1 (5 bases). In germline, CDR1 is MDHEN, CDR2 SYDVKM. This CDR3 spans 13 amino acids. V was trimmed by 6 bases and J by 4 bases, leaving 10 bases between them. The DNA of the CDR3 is TGTGCCAGCAGACCGGGACTTAATCAGCCCCAGCATTTT. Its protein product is CASRPGLNQPQHF.

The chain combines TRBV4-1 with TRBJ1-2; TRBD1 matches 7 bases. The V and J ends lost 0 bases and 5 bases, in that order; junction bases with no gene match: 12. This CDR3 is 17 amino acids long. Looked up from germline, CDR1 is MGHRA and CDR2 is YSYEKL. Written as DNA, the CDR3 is TGCGCCAGCAGCCAAGATGCTATCCGGGACAGAACGTATGGCTACACCTTC. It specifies CASSQDAIRDRTYGYTF.

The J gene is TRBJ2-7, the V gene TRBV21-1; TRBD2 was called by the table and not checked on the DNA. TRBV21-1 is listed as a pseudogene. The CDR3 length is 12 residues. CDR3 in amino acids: CAIYMSGSEQYF. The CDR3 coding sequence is TGTGCCATCTACATGTCGGGATCCGAGCAGTACTTC.

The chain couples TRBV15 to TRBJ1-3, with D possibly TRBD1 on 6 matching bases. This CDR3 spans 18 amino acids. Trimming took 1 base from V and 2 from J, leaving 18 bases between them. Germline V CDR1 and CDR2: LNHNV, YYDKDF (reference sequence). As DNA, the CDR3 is TGTGCCACCAGCAGAGTGCGCACAGGGTTCGATGCTGGAAACACCATATATTTT. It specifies CATSRVRTGFDAGNTIYF.

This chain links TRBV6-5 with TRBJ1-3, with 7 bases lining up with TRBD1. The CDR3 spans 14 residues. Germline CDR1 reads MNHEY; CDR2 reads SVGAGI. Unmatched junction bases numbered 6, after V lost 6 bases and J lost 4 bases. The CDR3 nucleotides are TGTGCCAGCAGCCAAGACAGGGCCGGAAACACCATATATTTT. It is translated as CASSQDRAGNTIYF.

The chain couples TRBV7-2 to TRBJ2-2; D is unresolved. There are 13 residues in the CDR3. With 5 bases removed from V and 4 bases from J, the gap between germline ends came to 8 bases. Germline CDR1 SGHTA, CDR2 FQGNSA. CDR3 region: CASSASFTGELFF. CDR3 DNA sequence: TGTGCCAGCAGCGCCAGTTTCACCGGGGAGCTGTTTTTT. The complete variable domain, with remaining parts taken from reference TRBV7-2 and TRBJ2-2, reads GAGVSQSPSNKVTEKGKDVELRCDPISGHTALYWYRQSLGQGLEFLIYFQGNSAPDKSGLPSDRFSAERTGGSVSTLTIQRTQQEDSAVYLCASSASFTGELFFGEGSRLTVL.

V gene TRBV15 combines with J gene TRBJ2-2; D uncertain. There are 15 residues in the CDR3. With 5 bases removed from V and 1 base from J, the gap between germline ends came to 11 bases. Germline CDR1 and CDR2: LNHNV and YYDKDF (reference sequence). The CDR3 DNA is TGTGCCACCAGCTCCCACGGAGTGAACACCGGGGAGCTGTTTTTT. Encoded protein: CATSSHGVNTGELFF.

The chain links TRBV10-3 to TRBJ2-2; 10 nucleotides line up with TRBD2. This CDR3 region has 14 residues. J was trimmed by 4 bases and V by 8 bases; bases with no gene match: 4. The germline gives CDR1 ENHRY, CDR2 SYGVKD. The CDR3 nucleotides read TGTGCCATCCGTAGCGGGGGGTTCACCGGGGAGCTGTTTTTT. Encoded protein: CAIRSGGFTGELFF.

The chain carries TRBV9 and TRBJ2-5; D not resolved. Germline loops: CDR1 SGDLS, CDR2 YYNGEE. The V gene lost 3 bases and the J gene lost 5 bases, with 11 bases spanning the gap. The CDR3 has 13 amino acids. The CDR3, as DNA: TGTGCCAGCAGCGGAAGTTTGGGCGAGACCCAGTACTTC. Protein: CASSGSLGETQYF.

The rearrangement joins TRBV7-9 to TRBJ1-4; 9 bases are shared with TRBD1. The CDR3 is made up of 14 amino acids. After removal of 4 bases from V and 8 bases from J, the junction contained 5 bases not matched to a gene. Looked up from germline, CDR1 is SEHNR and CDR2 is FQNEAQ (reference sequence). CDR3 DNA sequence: TGTGCCAGCAGCTCACAGGGGGCAGAGGAAAAACTGTTTTTT. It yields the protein CASSSQGAEEKLFF. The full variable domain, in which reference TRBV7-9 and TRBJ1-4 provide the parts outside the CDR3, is DTGVSQNPRHKITKRGQNVTFRCDPISEHNRLYWYRQTLGQGPEFLTYFQNEAQLEKSRLLSDRFSAERPKGSFSTLEIQRTEQGDSAMYLCASSSQGAEEKLFFGSGTQLSVL.